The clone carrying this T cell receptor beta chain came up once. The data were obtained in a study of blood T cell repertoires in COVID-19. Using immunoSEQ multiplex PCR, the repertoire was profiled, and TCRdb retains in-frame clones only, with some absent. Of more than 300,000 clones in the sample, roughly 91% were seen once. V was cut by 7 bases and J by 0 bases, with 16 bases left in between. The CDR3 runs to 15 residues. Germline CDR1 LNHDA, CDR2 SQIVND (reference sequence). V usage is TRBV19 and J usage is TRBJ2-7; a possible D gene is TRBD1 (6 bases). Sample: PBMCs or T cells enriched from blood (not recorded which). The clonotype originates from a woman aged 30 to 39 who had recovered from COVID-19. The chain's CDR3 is CASKRSGEGSYEQYF. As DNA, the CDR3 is TGTGCCAGTAAACGTTCAGGGGAAGGCTCCTACGAGCAGTACTTC.